These T cell receptor beta chains were read from a single sample in a study of blood T cell repertoires in COVID-19. This table comes from immunoSEQ multiplex PCR, and its TCRdb copy is limited to in-frame clones, with some not included. This sample has roughly 200,000 clones, with 76% found just once. Sample: peripheral blood. Receptors were obtained from a woman in her 50s with active or convalescent COVID-19. Each CDR3 is given with its conserved first and last residue. The D gene is left open where the match is weak. Clone size is shown for a subset of rows, as once, few, many or a class of expanded clone.

v_gene	d_gene	j_gene	abundance	CDR3nt	CDR3aa
TRBV18	TRBD1	TRBJ2-1	.	TGTGCCAGCTCACCCATCCTTCTCGACAGGGGGCCGAATGAGCAGTTCTTC	CASSPILLDRGPNEQFF
TRBV18	.	TRBJ1-3	.	TGTGCCAGCTCACTCGACATCTCTGGAAACACCATATATTTT	CASSLDISGNTIYF
TRBV7-9	.	TRBJ1-2	once	TGTGCCAGCAGCGGAGAGGGTTACTGGGGCTACACCTTC	CASSGEGYWGYTF
TRBV7-2	TRBD2	TRBJ2-1	.	TGTGCCAGCAGCCCTCGACTAGCGGGGAGCAATGAGCAGTTCTTC	CASSPRLAGSNEQFF
TRBV2	TRBD2	TRBJ2-3	.	TGTGCCAGCAAAGCGGGAGACCCGTCAGATACGCAGTATTTT	CASKAGDPSDTQYF
TRBV19	TRBD2	TRBJ2-7	.	TGTGCCAGTAGTACCGGGGGGGGGCCCTACGAGCAGTACTTC	CASSTGGGPYEQYF
TRBV4-3	.	TRBJ1-2	.	TGCGCCAGCAGCCCTTCTGCCGGGACTTCCACTAACTATGGCTACACCTTC	CASSPSAGTSTNYGYTF
TRBV28	.	TRBJ2-7	.	TGTGCCAGCAGTTATATAGGGGAAGGGATCTACGAGCAGTACTTC	CASSYIGEGIYEQYF
TRBV19	.	TRBJ1-5	.	TGTGCCAGTAGTGGGTTGGAGAGGGCAAGCAATCAGCCCCAGCATTTT	CASSGLERASNQPQHF
TRBV29-1	TRBD2	TRBJ2-5	.	TGCAGCGGATTAGCGGGACCGGAGACCCAGTACTTC	CSGLAGPETQYF
TRBV7-9	TRBD2	TRBJ2-1	.	TGTGCCAGCAGCTTCACCGGGACTAGCGGGTCAGAGCGCGTCTTC	CASSFTGTSGSERVF
TRBV5-8	TRBD1	TRBJ1-2	.	TGTGCCAGCAGCTTGTACAGGGGTTATGGCTACACCTTC	CASSLYRGYGYTF
TRBV27	TRBD1	TRBJ1-6	.	TGTGCCAGCAGTTCTGGGCTACAGGGGTATAATTCACCCCTCCACTTT	CASSSGLQGYNSPLHF
TRBV10-3	TRBD1	TRBJ1-2	.	TGTGCCATCAGCCCGACAGGGACATATGGCTACACCTTC	CAISPTGTYGYTF
TRBV5-1	TRBD1	TRBJ2-3	.	TGCGCCAGCAGCCCGGGACAGAGCACAGATACGCAGTATTTT	CASSPGQSTDTQYF
TRBV5-5	TRBD1	TRBJ2-1	few	TGTGCCAGCAGCTTGGACGGGACAGGTGCGTACAATGAGCAGTTCTTC	CASSLDGTGAYNEQFF
TRBV5-6	TRBD2	TRBJ2-1	.	TGTGCCAGCAGCCCTAGCGGGAGTGGCTACAATGAGCAGTTCTTC	CASSPSGSGYNEQFF
TRBV19	TRBD2	TRBJ2-5	.	TGTGCCAGTAGTATAGGCTCTAGCGGACAAGAGACCCAGTACTTC	CASSIGSSGQETQYF
TRBV9	.	TRBJ1-5	.	TGTGCCAGCAGCGTAGGGGGGGGCGCGGATCAGCCCCAGCATTTT	CASSVGGGADQPQHF
TRBV3-1/TRBV3-2	.	TRBJ1-5	.	TGTGCCAGCGGGCCCGGCAATCAGCCCCAGCATTTT	CASGPGNQPQHF
TRBV6-4	TRBD1	TRBJ1-2	.	TGTGCCAGCGACCCGGGACAGGGGTTCTATGGCTACACCTTC	CASDPGQGFYGYTF
TRBV28	TRBD1	TRBJ1-5	.	TGTGCCAGCAGTCCTAGGACAGGGGGCATACAGCCCCAGCATTTT	CASSPRTGGIQPQHF
TRBV7-8	TRBD2	TRBJ2-7	.	TGTGCCAGCAGCCCACCGTGGGGCGGGAGTGGCAACGAGCAGTACTTC	CASSPPWGGSGNEQYF
TRBV7-2	.	TRBJ1-2	few	TGTGCCAGCAGCTTAAGAAGGGGCTATGGCTACACCTTC	CASSLRRGYGYTF
TRBV29-1	TRBD1	TRBJ1-1	.	TGCAGCGGTACGCTACAGGGGAGTACGGCTGAAGCTTTCTTT	CSGTLQGSTAEAFF
TRBV7-2	TRBD2	TRBJ2-7	.	TGTGCCAGCAGGGGGGGGACGGGAGGAGGAGGTTACGAGCAGTACTTC	CASRGGTGGGGYEQYF
TRBV7-2	.	TRBJ1-5	.	TGTGCCAGCAGCTTAGGGTCTCTATATCAGCCCCAGCATTTT	CASSLGSLYQPQHF
TRBV5-6	.	TRBJ2-3	.	TGTGCCAGCAGCTTTAGGCAGGGCACAGATACGCAGTATTTT	CASSFRQGTDTQYF
TRBV25-1	TRBD1	TRBJ1-1	.	TGTGCCAGCAGAAAGACAGGGGGCTTGTGGACTGAAGCTTTCTTT	CASRKTGGLWTEAFF
TRBV7-9	TRBD1	TRBJ1-2	.	TGTGCCAGCAGCTTAGCGGACCTACAGGGGGCGCATGGAGACGATGGCTACACCTTC	CASSLADLQGAHGDDGYTF
TRBV7-2	.	TRBJ1-6	.	TGTGCCAGCAGCTTAGGCGGAAATTCACCCCTCCACTTT	CASSLGGNSPLHF
TRBV7-2	TRBD2	TRBJ2-3	.	TGTGCCAGCACCAGGGACTATCGGGATACGCAGTATTTT	CASTRDYRDTQYF
TRBV7-2	.	TRBJ2-4	.	TGTGCCAGCAGCTTGGCGGCATCTTGGGCCAAAAACATTCAGTACTTC	CASSLAASWAKNIQYF
TRBV14	TRBD2	TRBJ2-1	.	TGTGCCAGCAGCCACTTCTTGGGCGGGGGAAATGAGCAGTTCTTC	CASSHFLGGGNEQFF
TRBV9	.	TRBJ1-6	.	TGTGCCAGCAGCGCCGGGTCGGGTACAAATTCACCCCTCCACTTT	CASSAGSGTNSPLHF
TRBV5-8	.	TRBJ1-6	.	TGTGCCAGCAGCTTGTGGCTCGTCGGGAATTCACCCCTCCACTTT	CASSLWLVGNSPLHF
TRBV4-3	.	TRBJ2-1	.	TGCGCCAGCAGCTTCAGCGGAAACAATGAGCAGTTCTTC	CASSFSGNNEQFF
TRBV30	TRBD1	TRBJ1-3	once	TGTGCCTGGAGTGCCATGACAGGGACCGACACCATATATTTT	CAWSAMTGTDTIYF
TRBV7-3	.	TRBJ1-2	.	TGTGCCAGCAGCTTTGCGGGGAGGGGGTTGCGAACCTTC	CASSFAGRGLRTF
TRBV5-1	TRBD2	TRBJ2-1	.	TGCGCCAGCAGCTTGTCTCCTAGCGGGGCGGTCTCTAGTGGGGAGCAGTTCTTC	CASSLSPSGAVSSGEQFF
TRBV7-8	.	TRBJ1-1	.	TGTGCCAGCAGCCAGACAGAGAACACTGAAGCTTTCTTT	CASSQTENTEAFF
TRBV12-3/TRBV12-4	.	TRBJ2-1	.	TGTGCCAGCAGTTTAGTGGGGCCACCGCAGTTCTTC	CASSLVGPPQFF
TRBV21-1	.	TRBJ1-6	.	TGTGCCAGGACAATTTCACCGCATAATTCACCCCTCCACTTT	CARTISPHNSPLHF
TRBV3-1/TRBV3-2	.	TRBJ2-6	.	TGTGCCAGCAGCCAAGATCTAGTCTCTGGGGCCAACGTCCTGACTTTC	CASSQDLVSGANVLTF
TRBV2	.	TRBJ1-2	.	TGTGCCAGCAGTTTTCCCCCTGGTCGCGATTTCTTCTATGGCTACACCTTC	CASSFPPGRDFFYGYTF
TRBV6-1	.	TRBJ2-3	.	TGTGCCAGCAGTGAAGGGAGGGGAGATACGCAGTATTTT	CASSEGRGDTQYF
TRBV28	.	TRBJ1-1	.	.	CASSSPSTLAEAFF
TRBV5-1	.	TRBJ1-1	.	TGCGCCAGCAGCTGGGGTAGCGGGGGCACTGAAGCTTTCTTT	CASSWGSGGTEAFF
TRBV7-8	.	TRBJ1-5	few	TGTGCCAGCAGCTTAAGAACTATACGGTGGCAGCCCCAGCATTTT	CASSLRTIRWQPQHF
TRBV19	.	TRBJ1-5	few	TGTGCCAGTGCCGAAGGGGGGGGCCAGCCCCAGCATTTT	CASAEGGGQPQHF
TRBV19	TRBD2	TRBJ2-1	.	TGTGCCAGTAGTATAGGGCTAGCGGGAGACAGGAATGAGCAGTTCTTC	CASSIGLAGDRNEQFF
TRBV10-3	.	TRBJ1-1	.	TGTGCCATCAGTGAGTCTAACAGGAGGAACACTGAAGCTTTCTTT	CAISESNRRNTEAFF
TRBV29-1	TRBD2	TRBJ2-3	.	TGCAGCGTTGTGGGGGGGGCAGATACGCAGTATTTT	CSVVGGADTQYF
TRBV19	.	TRBJ1-2	.	TGTGCCAGTAGTATCGGGTCGGGAGTCGGCTACACCTTC	CASSIGSGVGYTF
TRBV19	.	TRBJ2-1	.	TGTGCCAGTAGGATGGGGACTTCCCCCTCCTACAATGAGCAGTTCTTC	CASRMGTSPSYNEQFF
TRBV19	.	TRBJ2-2	.	TGTGCCAGTAGTATGGGGGCAGACATACGGGCCGGGGAGCTGTTTTTT	CASSMGADIRAGELFF
TRBV30	.	TRBJ1-6	.	TGTGCCTGGAGCCCCGGGGACACGACGTACCTTAACGCCTATAATTCACCCCTCCACTTT	CAWSPGDTTYLNAYNSPLHF
TRBV10-3	TRBD1	TRBJ2-7	.	TGTGCCATCAGTGGCATGGACAGGGGCGTCCTACAGGGGAACGAGCAGTACTTC	CAISGMDRGVLQGNEQYF